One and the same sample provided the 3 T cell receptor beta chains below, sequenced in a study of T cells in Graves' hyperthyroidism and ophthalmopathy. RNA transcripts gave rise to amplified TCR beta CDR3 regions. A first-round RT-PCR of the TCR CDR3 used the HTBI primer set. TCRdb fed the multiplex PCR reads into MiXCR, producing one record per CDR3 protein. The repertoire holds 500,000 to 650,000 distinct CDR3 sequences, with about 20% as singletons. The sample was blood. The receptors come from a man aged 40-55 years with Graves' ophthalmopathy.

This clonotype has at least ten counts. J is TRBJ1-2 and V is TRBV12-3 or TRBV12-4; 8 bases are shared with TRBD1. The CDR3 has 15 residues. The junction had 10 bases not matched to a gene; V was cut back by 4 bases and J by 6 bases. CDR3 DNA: TGTGCCAGCAGTTCTACAGGGGGAGGTTCGCATGGCTACACCTTC. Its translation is CASSSTGGGSHGYTF.

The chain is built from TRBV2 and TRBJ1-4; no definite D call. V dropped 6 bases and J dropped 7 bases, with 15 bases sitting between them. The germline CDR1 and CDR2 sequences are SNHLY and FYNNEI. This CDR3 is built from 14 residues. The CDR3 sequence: CASRGVEVAEKLFF. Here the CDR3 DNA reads TGTGCCAGCAGGGGCGTTGAGGTCGCTGAAAAACTGTTTTTT.

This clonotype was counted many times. CDR3 loop: CASSRGRETNEQYF. Here the CDR3 DNA reads TGCGCCAGCAGCAGGGGACGGGAAACTAACGAGCAGTACTTC. The chain uses TRBV5-1 and TRBJ2-7, with D perhaps given as TRBD1 or TRBD2 (5 bases each). V lost 4 bases and J 5 bases, leaving 16 bases between the germline ends. The CDR3 is 14 residues long. CDR1 SGHRS and CDR2 YFSETQ come from the germline V gene.